This TCR beta chain was sequenced in a study of Graves' ophthalmopathy and Graves' hyperthyroidism. General observations from the study: Using a 13-signature model, the authors split ophthalmopathy from stable hyperthyroidism, with about 88% sensitivity and 70% to 83% specificity.

This clonotype occurred once. Antigen specificity is unknown. Ineligible for inclusion were patients with other autoimmune diseases, uncontrolled infections, pregnancy or lactation. The diagnosis combined clinical symptoms, thyroxine, TRAb, thyroid ultrasound and orbital computed tomography scans. The J segment lost 8 bases and the V segment lost 5 bases, leaving 6 bases of the junction unmatched. Germline V gene data show CDR1 as SGHAT and CDR2 as FQNNGV. The length of the CDR3 is 14 residues. As the template, RNA transcripts were used to amplify TCR beta CDR3 regions. The library came from an HTBI-primed first-round RT-PCR and a second-round multiplex PCR. One entry per CDR3 protein, called by TCRdb with MiXCR from the multiplex PCR reads. The table shows 660,000 or so distinct CDR3 sequences, with about 38% occurring only once.

This sequence joins TRBV11-2 and TRBJ2-1, with 10 bases fitting TRBD2. The TCR comes from an adult man with Graves' ophthalmopathy. Input material: peripheral blood. The CDR3 sequence: CASSRAGGPHEQFF. The CDR3 nucleotides read TGTGCCAGCAGCAGAGCGGGGGGGCCCCATGAGCAGTTCTTC.